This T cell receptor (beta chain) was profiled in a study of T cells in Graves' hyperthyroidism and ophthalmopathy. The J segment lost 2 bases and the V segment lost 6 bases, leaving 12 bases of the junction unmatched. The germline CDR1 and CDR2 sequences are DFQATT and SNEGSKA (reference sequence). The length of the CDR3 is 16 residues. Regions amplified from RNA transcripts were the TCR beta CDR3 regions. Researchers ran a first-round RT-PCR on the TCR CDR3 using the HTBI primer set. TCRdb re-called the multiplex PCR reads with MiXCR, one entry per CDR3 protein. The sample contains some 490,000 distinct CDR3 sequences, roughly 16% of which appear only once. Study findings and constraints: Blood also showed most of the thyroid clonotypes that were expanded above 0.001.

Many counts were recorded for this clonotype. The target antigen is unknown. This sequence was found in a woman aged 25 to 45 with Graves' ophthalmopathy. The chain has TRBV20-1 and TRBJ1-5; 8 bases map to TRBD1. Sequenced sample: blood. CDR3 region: CSADHAGGNRNQPQHF. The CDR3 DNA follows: TGCAGTGCGGACCACGCAGGGGGCAACCGCAATCAGCCCCAGCATTTT.